This is a list of T cell receptor beta chains from one sample in a study of metastatic and nonmetastatic thyroid tumors. TCRdb reassembled clones from the PCR reads with MiXCR. The data hold 4,000 to 5,000 clones, with 28% observed a single time. The material sequenced was adjacent normal tissue. Source of these receptors: a female donor with papillary thyroid cancer or a benign thyroid nodule (not recorded which). Some clones in this sample may be carry-over from other donors' samples. Both conserved end residues are part of each CDR3. D genes are given only for firm matches. Rows may omit the clone size; those that give it use once, few, many or a size class.

size: .
V: TRBV7-3
J: TRBJ2-1
D: .
DNA: TGTGCCAGCAGCTTAAGGGCCGGGAGCGGACACAATGAGCAGTTCTTC
CDR3: CASSLRAGSGHNEQFF

size: .
V: TRBV5-1
J: TRBJ2-7
D: .
DNA: TGCGCCAGCAGCTTGGAGGGCGGGGACGAGCAGTACTTC
CDR3: CASSLEGGDEQYF

size: .
V: TRBV6-1
J: TRBJ2-7
D: TRBD2
DNA: TGTGCCAGCAGGGAAGCGGGACTAGCAGCCGGCTACGAGCAGTACTTC
CDR3: CASREAGLAAGYEQYF

size: once
V: TRBV9
J: TRBJ2-5
D: .
DNA: TGTGCCAGCAGCGCTCCACTGGACCAAGAGACCCAGTACTTC
CDR3: CASSAPLDQETQYF

size: .
V: TRBV7-9
J: TRBJ1-3
D: .
DNA: TGTGCCAGCAGCTTAGTCACAGGGCAAGGAAACACCATATATTTT
CDR3: CASSLVTGQGNTIYF

size: medium-sized
V: TRBV24-1
J: TRBJ2-3
D: .
DNA: TGTGCCACCAGTGATTTTGCCGGGACAGATACGCAGTATTTT
CDR3: CATSDFAGTDTQYF

size: few
V: TRBV6-2/TRBV6-3
J: TRBJ2-1
D: TRBD2
DNA: TGTGCCAGCAGTCCGACTAGCGGGAGGAGGTACAATGAGCAGTTCTTC
CDR3: CASSPTSGRRYNEQFF

size: .
V: TRBV7-3
J: TRBJ2-2
D: .
DNA: TGTGCCAGCAGTGACGGGGGAAGGGGAGTCGGGGAGCTGTTTTTT
CDR3: CASSDGGRGVGELFF

size: .
V: TRBV5-1
J: TRBJ2-3
D: TRBD1
DNA: TGCGCCAGCAGCTTCGTCACCGGGACAGGGGGCACAGATACGCAGTATTTT
CDR3: CASSFVTGTGGTDTQYF

size: many
V: TRBV11-1
J: TRBJ1-2
D: TRBD1
DNA: TGTGCCAGCAGCCTTACCGGACAGGGGGCTTTCTATGGCTACACCTTC
CDR3: CASSLTGQGAFYGYTF

size: .
V: TRBV6-6
J: TRBJ1-2
D: .
DNA: TGTGCCAGCAGCTTACAGGGTTCGAGTATCTATGGCTACACCTTC
CDR3: CASSLQGSSIYGYTF

size: many
V: TRBV27
J: TRBJ2-2
D: TRBD2
DNA: TGTGCCAGCAGTCCGCTAGCGGAGAGGAACACCGGGGAGCTGTTTTTT
CDR3: CASSPLAERNTGELFF

size: medium-sized
V: TRBV29-1
J: TRBJ2-7
D: TRBD1
DNA: TGCAGCGTCACAGGGGGCGTTGGGGCCTCTTTTACCGAGCAGTACTTC
CDR3: CSVTGGVGASFTEQYF

size: .
V: TRBV11-2
J: TRBJ2-7
D: .
DNA: TGTGCCAGCAGCTTAGTCGAGGGGCGCTACGAGCAGTACTTC
CDR3: CASSLVEGRYEQYF

size: .
V: TRBV20-1
J: TRBJ1-1
D: .
DNA: TGCACTGCTGAAGGGAGGGTTCCGAACACTGACGATTTCTTT
CDR3: CTAEGRVPNTDDFF

size: .
V: TRBV6-2/TRBV6-3
J: TRBJ2-2
D: .
DNA: TGTGCCAGCAGTTGGACCTTTGGGGCCGGGGAGCTGTTTTTT
CDR3: CASSWTFGAGELFF

size: many
V: TRBV7-2
J: TRBJ2-1
D: TRBD2
DNA: TGTGCCAGCAGCTTTGAGGCCAGCGGGAGGCATGAGCAGTTCTTC
CDR3: CASSFEASGRHEQFF

size: medium-sized
V: TRBV11-2
J: TRBJ1-6
D: .
DNA: TGTGCCAGCAGCCGAATAAATTCACCCCTCCACTTT
CDR3: CASSRINSPLHF

size: many
V: TRBV18
J: TRBJ2-3
D: .
DNA: TGTGCCAGCTCCCCGGGCAGAGATACGCAGTATTTT
CDR3: CASSPGRDTQYF

size: .
V: TRBV28
J: TRBJ1-1
D: .
DNA: TGTGCCCTACAGGGTTTAAGCACTGAAGCTTTCTTT
CDR3: CALQGLSTEAFF

size: .
V: TRBV2
J: TRBJ2-1
D: .
DNA: TGTGCCAGCAGCACACTAGCCCCAAACAATGAGCAGTTCTTC
CDR3: CASSTLAPNNEQFF

size: .
V: TRBV28
J: TRBJ1-6
D: .
DNA: TGTGCCTATTACCCCGGACATATTGGATCACCCCTCCACTTT
CDR3: CAYYPGHIGSPLHF

size: .
V: TRBV14
J: TRBJ2-1
D: TRBD1
DNA: TGTGCCAGCAGCCAAGATTACCCCCGGGACAGCTACAATGAGCAGTTCTTC
CDR3: CASSQDYPRDSYNEQFF

size: few
V: TRBV7-2
J: TRBJ2-1
D: .
DNA: TGTGCCAGCAGCAGAGGTTTTCAGAAGCAGTTCTTC
CDR3: CASSRGFQKQFF

size: few
V: TRBV6-5
J: TRBJ2-7
D: .
DNA: TGTGCCAGCAGTTACAAAGGGAACGAGCAGTACTTC
CDR3: CASSYKGNEQYF

size: many
V: TRBV7-8
J: TRBJ1-2
D: .
DNA: TGTGCCAGCAGCTCTCAATCGGGCCTTCAGTCCTACACCTTC
CDR3: CASSSQSGLQSYTF

size: few
V: TRBV7-2
J: TRBJ2-1
D: .
DNA: TGTGCCAGCAGCTTAGTGGAGGGAGGCAATGAGCAGTTCTTC
CDR3: CASSLVEGGNEQFF

size: few
V: TRBV2
J: TRBJ2-7
D: .
DNA: TGTGCCAGCAGCAGACTACCACAGGACTACGAGCAGTACTTC
CDR3: CASSRLPQDYEQYF

size: few
V: TRBV7-9
J: TRBJ1-1
D: .
DNA: TGTGCCAGCAGCTTCAGGGAAGCGGAAGCTTTCTTT
CDR3: CASSFREAEAFF

size: few
V: TRBV19
J: TRBJ2-1
D: .
DNA: TGTGCCAGTAGAACGGACTCCAGCTCCTACAATGAGCAGTTCTTC
CDR3: CASRTDSSSYNEQFF

size: few
V: TRBV6-5
J: TRBJ2-1
D: .
DNA: TGTGCCAGCAGTTACTCCTTTCAGGGTGAGCAGTTCTTC
CDR3: CASSYSFQGEQFF

size: medium-sized
V: TRBV11-2
J: TRBJ2-6
D: .
DNA: TGTGCCAGCAGCTTAACGGGAGCTGGGGCCAACGTCCTGACTTTC
CDR3: CASSLTGAGANVLTF

size: .
V: TRBV5-1
J: TRBJ2-7
D: TRBD1
DNA: TGCGCCAGCAGCTCGGCCCGGACAGGGGATTCGCGTTCGCAGTACTTC
CDR3: CASSSARTGDSRSQYF

size: few
V: TRBV25-1
J: TRBJ2-1
D: .
DNA: TGTGCCAGCAGTGACAGACCGATCTACAATGAGCAGTTCTTC
CDR3: CASSDRPIYNEQFF

size: .
V: TRBV20-1
J: TRBJ1-5
D: .
DNA: TGCAGTGCTAGAGGAGGAGGGCAGTATCAGCCCCAGCATTTT
CDR3: CSARGGGQYQPQHF

size: .
V: TRBV28
J: TRBJ2-2
D: TRBD1
DNA: TGTGCCAGCAGTCCGAGACAGGGGGGGAAAACCGGGGAGATGCTTTTT
CDR3: CASSPRQGGKTGEMLF

size: .
V: TRBV24-1
J: TRBJ2-2
D: TRBD1
DNA: TGTGCCACCAGTGAAGCGGGACAGGGTATCACCGGGGAGCTGTTTTTT
CDR3: CATSEAGQGITGELFF

size: .
V: TRBV20-1
J: TRBJ2-1
D: .
DNA: TGCAGTGCCCCAGCGGACAGCTCCTACAATGAGCAGTTCTTC
CDR3: CSAPADSSYNEQFF

size: few
V: TRBV27
J: TRBJ2-1
D: .
DNA: TGTGCCAGCAGTTTATCAGTAGGGGCCTACAATGAGCAGTTCTTC
CDR3: CASSLSVGAYNEQFF

size: large
V: TRBV6-1
J: TRBJ1-5
D: .
DNA: TGTGCCAGCACCGGACCCAGGGCCGGGGTCGTCAATCAGCCCCAGCATTTT
CDR3: CASTGPRAGVVNQPQHF

size: few
V: TRBV20-1
J: TRBJ1-3
D: .
DNA: TGCAGTGCTAGCCCGAGGCTGGGGTACTCTGGAAACACCATATATTTT
CDR3: CSASPRLGYSGNTIYF

size: few
V: TRBV27
J: TRBJ2-3
D: TRBD2
DNA: TGTGCCAGCTTTGCGGGAGCTTCAGATACGCAGTATTTT
CDR3: CASFAGASDTQYF

size: .
V: TRBV20-1
J: TRBJ1-5
D: TRBD1
DNA: TGCAGTGCTCCCTACCGGGACAGGGGGTTCGATCAGCCCCAGCATTTT
CDR3: CSAPYRDRGFDQPQHF

size: few
V: TRBV28
J: TRBJ2-2
D: .
DNA: TGTGCCAGCAGTTTATCATCGGCCTCCGGGGAGCTGTTTTTT
CDR3: CASSLSSASGELFF

size: few
V: TRBV6-5
J: TRBJ1-2
D: TRBD1
DNA: TGTGCCAGCAGTTACTTAGGACAGGGGGCTAACTATGGCTACACCTTC
CDR3: CASSYLGQGANYGYTF

size: few
V: TRBV6-1
J: TRBJ2-2
D: .
DNA: TGTGCCAGCAGAACCTCACAGGGAACCGGGGAGCTGTTTTTT
CDR3: CASRTSQGTGELFF

size: few
V: TRBV6-1
J: TRBJ2-2
D: TRBD1
DNA: TGTGCCAGCAGCCTCGACAGGACAGGGTCCGGGGAGCTGTTTTTT
CDR3: CASSLDRTGSGELFF

size: large
V: TRBV6-1
J: TRBJ2-1
D: .
DNA: TGTGCCAGCAGTGAAGCTTGGCCCAATGAGCAGTTCTTC
CDR3: CASSEAWPNEQFF

size: .
V: TRBV11-2
J: TRBJ2-7
D: .
DNA: TGTGCCAGCAGCTTGGGGACAACCGAGCAGTACTTC
CDR3: CASSLGTTEQYF

size: .
V: TRBV11-2
J: TRBJ2-2
D: TRBD2
DNA: TGTGCCAGCAGCGCACTAGCGGGGGGGGGCACCGGGGAGCTGTTTTTT
CDR3: CASSALAGGGTGELFF

size: few
V: TRBV6-1
J: TRBJ1-6
D: .
DNA: TGTGCCAGCAGTCGGAATTCACCCCTCCACTTT
CDR3: CASSRNSPLHF

size: few
V: TRBV6-1
J: TRBJ1-1
D: .
DNA: TGTGCCAGCAGGGAGCCAGGGGAAGGTAGCACTGAAGCTTTCTTT
CDR3: CASREPGEGSTEAFF

size: medium-sized
V: TRBV20-1
J: TRBJ2-2
D: TRBD2
DNA: TGCAGTGCTAAACAACCGGGAGGGAAAGGGGACACCGGGGAGCTGTTTTTT
CDR3: CSAKQPGGKGDTGELFF